This TCR beta chain stems from a study of radiotherapy plus CTLA-4 blockade in lung cancer. This clone was seen only once. Sequencing was performed with immunoSEQ multiplex PCR; in TCRdb, only in-frame clones are kept and a portion is missing. This sample has 80,000 to 100,000 clones, with 65% to 80% found just once. Germline trimming cut 6 bases from V and 6 bases from J; bases unmatched to any gene: 5. The CDR3 has 14 residues. CDR1 and CDR2 (germline): MNHEY, SMNVEV (reference sequence). The sequencing here drew on peripheral blood, taken from a patient treated with radiotherapy plus ipilimumab. This receptor was obtained from a human donor with non-small cell lung cancer who had a partial response to radiotherapy plus ipilimumab. Some clones in this sample may be carry-over from other donors' samples. This chain uses TRBV27 with TRBJ2-1; 10 bases line up with TRBD1. DNA of the CDR3: TGTGCCAGCAGGTTCGGGACAGGGGCCAATGAGCAGTTCTTC. This sequence encodes CASRFGTGANEQFF.